The 25 T cell receptor beta chains reported below all come from one sample, sequenced in a study of T cell responses to AZD1222 COVID-19 vaccine. Repertoires were generated with immunoSEQ multiplex PCR, while TCRdb's copy carries only in-frame clones and drops some. The sample lists 200,000 or so clones, 90% to 95% seen once, with over 7.5% in the top ten. The sequenced sample was peripheral blood, obtained on day 0 of AZD1222 vaccination. The receptor set was obtained from an adult in good health.

The chain links TRBV12-5 to TRBJ1-1; D ambiguous. CDR1 and CDR2 from the germline V gene are LGHNT and FRNRAP. The CDR3 is made up of 13 amino acids. V lost 4 bases to trimming and J lost 3 bases, with 9 bases between them. CDR3 bases: TGTGCTAGTGGTTCTGACGGCTACACTGAAGCTTTCTTT. As protein: CASGSDGYTEAFF.

Worth noting for this clone: A read error may produce the germline difference seen at one junction end. The chain is built from TRBV19 and TRBJ2-3; D could derive from TRBD1 or TRBD2 (5 bases each). The CDR3 consists of 15 residues. In germline, CDR1 is LNHDA, CDR2 SQIVND (reference sequence). CDR3 protein: CATSPGPRSTHTQYF. The CDR3 coding sequence is TGTGCCACCTCACCGGGACCCCGAAGCACACATACGCAGTATTTT. Complete variable domain (other parts from reference TRBV19 and TRBJ2-3): DGGITQSPKYLFRKEGQNVTLSCEQNLNHDAMYWYRQDPGQGLRLIYYSQIVNDFQKGDIAEGYSVSREKKESFPLTVTSAQKNPTAFYLCATSPGPRSTHTQYFGPGTRLTVL.

V and J are TRBV7-2 and TRBJ2-7; D gene unclear. The CDR3 runs 12 residues. V shed 4 bases and J shed 2 bases, with 6 bases lying between them. The germline gives CDR1 SGHTA, CDR2 FQGNSA. The CDR3 nucleotides are TGTGCCAGCAGCTACGGTCCCTACGAGCAGTACTTC. This sequence encodes CASSYGPYEQYF.

The J gene is TRBJ2-7, the V gene TRBV3-1 (or the pseudogene TRBV3-2); D ambiguous. Germline V gene sequence: CDR1 LGHDT, CDR2 YNNKEL (reference sequence). Deletions cut 4 bases from V and 8 bases from J, with 9 bases between. There are 11 residues in the CDR3. The CDR3 reads CASSRTEQQYF. In DNA, the CDR3 is TGTGCCAGCAGCCGCACAGAGCAGCAGTACTTC.

This clone was picked up one time. CDR3 residues: CASSPDPGTSGRNEQFF. The DNA for the CDR3 is TGTGCCAGCAGCCCAGACCCCGGGACTAGCGGGAGGAATGAGCAGTTCTTC. The chain employs TRBV28 and TRBJ2-1; 15 nucleotides agree with TRBD2. The CDR3 length is 17 residues. Trimming took 6 bases from V and 7 from J; bases not matched to a gene: 10. Germline-derived CDR1 and CDR2 are MDHEN and SYDVKM.

The V and J genes are TRBV24-1 and TRBJ2-1, with D tentatively TRBD2 (6 bases). V was shortened by 4 bases and J by 3 bases, with 12 bases between the two germline ends. Germline V lookup: CDR1 KGHDR, CDR2 SFDVKD. CDR3 length: 15 amino acids. The CDR3 region is CATSDPSGDYNEQFF. The CDR3 bases are TGTGCCACCAGTGACCCCTCGGGGGACTACAATGAGCAGTTCTTC.

V and J are TRBV6-4 and TRBJ1-1; TRBD1 matches 8 bases. V lost 3 bases to trimming and J lost 4 bases; unmatched junction nucleotides: 1. The germline CDR1 and CDR2 sequences are MRHNA and SNTAGT. This CDR3 is 13 amino acids long. The DNA for the CDR3 is TGTGCCAGCAGTGAACAGGGGGGCACTGAAGCTTTCTTT. It translates to CASSEQGGTEAFF.

This chain joins TRBV7-2 and TRBJ1-3; TRBD1 is a possible D gene (6 bases). V was pared by 3 bases and J by 4 bases, with 13 bases between. CDR1 SGHTA and CDR2 FQGNSA come from the germline V gene. This CDR3 has 15 residues. The CDR3 region is CASSFRQGYGNTIYF. CDR3 nucleotides: TGTGCCAGCAGCTTTAGGCAGGGGTACGGAAACACCATATATTTT.

V usage is TRBV30 and J usage is TRBJ1-5; D gene ambiguous. The germline V and J ends were trimmed by 0 bases and 7 bases, with 13 bases remaining between them. Germline V gives CDR1 GTSNPN, CDR2 SVGIG (reference sequence). This CDR3 comprises 14 residues. This CDR3 is CAWSVTLKGQPQHF. As DNA, the CDR3 is TGTGCCTGGAGTGTAACCCTGAAAGGGCAGCCCCAGCATTTT.

This rearrangement joins TRBV29-1 to TRBJ2-1, with 10 bases identical to TRBD1. Per germline, CDR1 SQVTM and CDR2 ANQGSEA. This CDR3 comprises 16 residues. Unmatched junction bases numbered 16, after V lost 8 bases and J lost 6 bases. The CDR3 sequence: CSLQEVRDRGRNEQFF. DNA for the CDR3: TGCAGCTTGCAAGAGGTCCGGGACAGGGGTCGCAATGAGCAGTTCTTC.

The chain carries TRBV28 and TRBJ1-5; perhaps TRBD1 as D (5 bases). The germline V and J ends were trimmed by 7 bases and 0 bases, with 16 bases remaining between them. The CDR3 has 16 amino acids. CDR1 and CDR2 (germline): MDHEN, SYDVKM. The CDR3 coding sequence is TGTGCCAGCAAGATAGCCGGGACTATTAGCAATCAGCCCCAGCATTTT. This codes for CASKIAGTISNQPQHF. The full variable domain, in which reference TRBV28 and TRBJ1-5 provide the parts outside the CDR3, is DVKVTQSSRYLVKRTGEKVFLECVQDMDHENMFWYRQDPGLGLRLIYFSYDVKMKEKGDIPEGYSVSREKKERFSLILESASTNQTSMYLCASKIAGTISNQPQHFGDGTRLSIL.

The V gene is TRBV19, the J gene TRBJ1-5; possibly TRBD1 for D (6 bases). Looked up from germline, CDR1 is LNHDA and CDR2 is SQIVND (reference sequence). V was clipped by 2 bases and J by 7 bases, with 12 bases between them. There are 14 residues in the CDR3. In nucleotides, the CDR3 is TGTGCCAGTAGTATACGCAGGGGAGGCCAGCCCCAGCATTTT. Translating gives CASSIRRGGQPQHF.

With regard to this clone: Other DNA sequences within the sample encode an identical CDR3. This sequence joins TRBV7-9 and TRBJ2-7, with D possibly being TRBD1 (6 bases). The CDR3 extends over 14 amino acids. The V end was cut by 6 bases, the J end by 1 base, with 13 bases between. The germline V gene has CDR1 SEHNR and CDR2 FQNEAQ (reference sequence). CDR3 region: CASSLTGSSYEQYF. CDR3 coding DNA: TGTGCCAGCAGTCTTACAGGGTCTTCCTACGAGCAGTACTTC.

This clone has just a few counts. The V gene is TRBV28, the J gene TRBJ1-3; TRBD1 is a possible D gene (5 bases). Germline V gene lookup returns CDR1 MDHEN and CDR2 SYDVKM. There are 14 residues in the CDR3. Trimming removed 6 bases from V and 1 base from J, with 10 bases in between. The CDR3 is CASSSGGSGNTIYF. CDR3 coding DNA: TGTGCCAGCAGCTCCGGGGGTTCTGGAAACACCATATATTTT.

The chain is built from TRBV5-1 and TRBJ2-1; 10 bases match TRBD2. The CDR3 is 14 residues long. The V gene's germline CDR1 is SGHRS and CDR2 YFSETQ. With 2 bases clipped from V and 5 bases from J, the junction kept 1 base outside the gene matches. CDR3: CASSLLAGNNEQFF. The CDR3 DNA is TGCGCCAGCAGCTTACTAGCGGGAAACAATGAGCAGTTCTTC.

The V call is TRBV7-2, the J call TRBJ2-7; tentative D call: TRBD1 (6 bases). CDR1 and CDR2 from the germline V gene are SGHTA and FQGNSA. V dropped 5 bases and J dropped 2 bases, with 16 bases sitting between them. This CDR3 has 15 amino acids. The CDR3 coding sequence is TGTGCCAGCAGCCCCCGGACAGTTCTCACCTACGAGCAGTACTTC. Translated: CASSPRTVLTYEQYF.

This clone was observed at least ten times. This sequence joins TRBV6-4 and TRBJ2-6; weak D call: TRBD1 (6 bases). The V and J ends lost 0 bases and 3 bases respectively, with 6 bases between them. Germline assignment: CDR1 MRHNA and CDR2 SNTAGT. The CDR3 totals 15 residues. The CDR3, as DNA: TGTGCCAGCAGTGACTCGACAGGTGGGGCCAACGTCCTGACTTTC. Amino acid sequence: CASSDSTGGANVLTF.

This clone was seen only once. The V call is TRBV24-1, the J call TRBJ2-5, with a possible D match to TRBD2 (6 bases). The CDR3 is 16 amino acids. The V end was cut by 7 bases, the J end by 2 bases, with 19 bases between. From germline, CDR1 is KGHDR and CDR2 SFDVKD. CDR3 in amino acids: CATSPVTGGLQETQYF. The CDR3 DNA reads as TGTGCCACCAGCCCGGTTACCGGGGGATTGCAAGAGACCCAGTACTTC.

This clone occurred a few times. CDR3 protein: CASSLETGLTYEQYF. CDR3 coding DNA: TGTGCCAGCAGTTTGGAGACAGGCTTGACCTACGAGCAGTACTTC. The V and J genes are TRBV6-6 and TRBJ2-7; D is possibly TRBD1 (6 bases). V lost 4 bases to trimming and J lost 2 bases, with 15 bases between them. Germline V gene data show CDR1 as MNHNY and CDR2 as SVGAGI (reference sequence). The CDR3 consists of 15 residues.

This chain connects TRBV7-8 to TRBJ2-1; TRBD2 agrees at 13 bases. Trimming took 5 bases from V and 6 from J; bases not matched to a gene: 4. Germline lookup yields CDR1 SGHVS and CDR2 FQNEAQ. The CDR3 is made up of 15 amino acids. CDR3 nucleotide sequence: TGTGCCAGCAGCACCACTAGCGGGAGGGCCAATGAGCAGTTCTTC. Its protein product is CASSTTSGRANEQFF.

This clone was picked up one time. CDR3 sequence reads: CASSPLPRDTKETQYF. CDR3 nucleotides: TGTGCCAGCTCACCCCTCCCCCGGGACACTAAAGAGACCCAGTACTTC. The chain combines TRBV18 with TRBJ2-5, with D perhaps matching TRBD1 (6 bases). V was cut by 3 bases and J by 3 bases, with 17 bases left in between. Looked up from germline, CDR1 is KGHSH and CDR2 is LQKENI. This CDR3 has 16 residues.

This chain connects TRBV2 to TRBJ1-2; a possible D gene is TRBD1 (6 bases). The germline V gene has CDR1 SNHLY and CDR2 FYNNEI. This CDR3 region has 14 residues. V lost 7 bases, J lost 5 bases, and 17 bases lay in between. CDR3 region: CASTGGRGGYGYTF. As DNA, the CDR3 is TGTGCCAGCACTGGGGGGCGCGGGGGGTATGGCTACACCTTC.

Turning to this clone: This sample also contains other DNA sequences that code for the same CDR3. The chain recombines TRBV5-1 with TRBJ2-7; D is uncertain. There are 13 residues in the CDR3. The germline V gene has CDR1 SGHRS and CDR2 YFSETQ. The germline V and J ends were trimmed by 1 base and 3 bases, with 8 bases remaining between them. CDR3 coding DNA: TGCGCCAGCAGCTTGCTAGGCAGCTACGAGCAGTACTTC. Its translation: CASSLLGSYEQYF.

This clone was counted between two and nine times. The chain recombines TRBV11-2 with TRBJ2-7, with D hard to call. V gave up 0 bases and J gave up 3 bases, with 15 bases separating them. The CDR3 has 16 amino acids. CDR1 SGHAT and CDR2 FQNNGV come from the germline V gene. The DNA for the CDR3 is TGTGCCAGCAGCTTAGACCCCGGGCAGGCGCACTACGAGCAGTACTTC. The encoded protein is CASSLDPGQAHYEQYF. Looking up the rest from reference TRBV11-2 and TRBJ2-7 gives the full variable domain: EAGVAQSPRYKIIEKRQSVAFWCNPISGHATLYWYQQILGQGPKLLIQFQNNGVVDDSQLPKDRFSAERLKGVDSTLKIQPAKLEDSAVYLCASSLDPGQAHYEQYFGPGTRLTVT.

The V gene is TRBV19, the J gene TRBJ2-1; 9 nucleotides match TRBD2. This CDR3 is 15 amino acids long. V lost 4 bases to trimming and J lost 4 bases; unmatched junction nucleotides: 5. Germline V lookup: CDR1 LNHDA, CDR2 SQIVND (reference sequence). The CDR3 here is CASSTTAGGYNEQFF. In nucleotides, the CDR3 is TGTGCCAGTAGTACTACAGCGGGAGGTTACAATGAGCAGTTCTTC.